The 8 T cell receptor beta chains presented below share a single source sample, sequenced in a study of shared clonotypes between healthy human individuals. Positively selected for CCR7, the CD45RO-negative cells used as naive CD8 cells excluded terminally differentiated effector memory CD45RA+ cells. Here immunoSEQ multiplex PCR was the method, and the copy in TCRdb shows in-frame clones only, minus some. The sample lists around 2,000,000 clones; about 94% were seen once. Sample: naive CD8+ T cells sorted from blood. The source of these receptors is a man aged 18 to 30 in good health.

This rearrangement joins TRBV4-1 to TRBJ1-2; D may be TRBD1 (6 bases). V was clipped by 2 bases and J by 1 base, with 11 bases between them. CDR1 MGHRA and CDR2 YSYEKL come from the germline V gene. This CDR3 region has 15 residues. CDR3 sequence: CASSQPGDINYGYTF. The CDR3 bases are TGCGCCAGCAGCCAACCCGGGGACATTAACTATGGCTACACCTTC.

This clone was detected once. V usage is TRBV4-1 and J usage is TRBJ2-2; 7 nucleotides match TRBD1. Germline values: CDR1 MGHRA, CDR2 YSYEKL. The CDR3 has 18 amino acids. Losses at the gene ends were 1 base for V and 1 base for J; bases not matched to a gene: 9. The CDR3 loop reads CASSQVDRQEWNTGELFF. The CDR3 DNA follows: TGCGCCAGCAGCCAAGTGGACAGGCAGGAATGGAACACCGGGGAGCTGTTTTTT.

The chain has TRBV11-2 and TRBJ2-2; weak D call: TRBD2 (5 bases). The germline V gene has CDR1 SGHAT and CDR2 FQNNGV. V was trimmed by 1 base and J by 5 bases, leaving 14 bases between them. This CDR3 is built from 16 residues. The chain's CDR3 is CASSLGPGMLTGELFF. CDR3 coding DNA: TGTGCCAGCAGCTTAGGACCCGGGATGCTTACCGGGGAGCTGTTTTTT.

This chain links TRBV7-2 with TRBJ2-7; D may be TRBD1 or TRBD2 (6 bases each). Trimming took 0 bases from V and 4 from J, leaving 13 bases between them. The CDR3 has 15 residues. Germline values: CDR1 SGHTA, CDR2 FQGNSA. The CDR3 spells CASSLAGGDRYEQYF. The CDR3 DNA is TGTGCCAGCAGCTTAGCGGGGGGCGACAGGTACGAGCAGTACTTC.

The gene calls are TRBV2 and TRBJ1-2; 9 bases map to TRBD1. The J segment lost 2 bases and the V segment lost 2 bases, leaving 6 bases of the junction unmatched. CDR3 length equals 16 residues. The germline V gene has CDR1 SNHLY and CDR2 FYNNEI. The CDR3 is CASSEWTGALNYGYTF. The CDR3 nucleotides are TGTGCCAGCAGTGAATGGACAGGGGCGTTAAACTATGGCTACACCTTC.

V usage is TRBV7-9 and J usage is TRBJ2-7; 9 bases match TRBD1. From germline, CDR1 is SEHNR and CDR2 FQNEAQ (reference sequence). CDR3 size: 16 residues. The junction had 14 bases not matched to a gene; V was cut back by 6 bases and J by 5 bases. The CDR3 reads CASSPTGGSAVDEQYF. CDR3 DNA sequence: TGTGCCAGCAGTCCGACAGGGGGTTCTGCCGTTGACGAGCAGTACTTC.

This clone was observed a single time. The chain links TRBV18 to TRBJ2-7; 12 nucleotides match TRBD2. V lost 6 bases and J lost 2; bases outside the gene matches: 8. From germline, CDR1 is KGHSH and CDR2 LQKENI. This CDR3 spans 16 amino acids. The CDR3 coding sequence is TGTGCCAGCTCCCCTGGACTAGCGGGGAGCCCCTACGAGCAGTACTTC. This encodes CASSPGLAGSPYEQYF. The full variable domain, completed using reference TRBV18 and TRBJ2-7, is NAGVMQNPRHLVRRRGQEARLRCSPMKGHSHVYWYRQLPEEGLKFMVYLQKENIIDESGMPKERFSAEFPKEGPSILRIQQVVRGDSAAYFCASSPGLAGSPYEQYFGPGTRLTVT.

The J gene is TRBJ1-2, the V gene TRBV6-1; D uncertain. Germline CDR1 MNHNS, CDR2 SASEGT. This CDR3 has 16 residues. Trimming took off 1 base at V and 5 bases at J, with 17 bases between the two ends. The CDR3 bases are TGTGCCAGCAGTGAAGTCCGACCCGGTGCGGGATATGGCTACACCTTC. Amino acids: CASSEVRPGAGYGYTF.